These T cell receptor beta chains were read from a single sample in a study of blood T cell repertoires in COVID-19. Method: immunoSEQ multiplex PCR; TCRdb's copy keeps in-frame clones and lacks some. The sample lists roughly 140,000 clones, 81% seen once, with more than 6.5% in the top ten. Sequencing was done on a sample of peripheral blood. Receptors originate from a human donor in a cohort sampled during active COVID-19. CDR3s include the opening cysteine and the closing phenylalanine or tryptophan. A D gene is named only where the DNA matches it firmly. Some rows have no size entry. The others give once, few or many, or a class for an expanded clone.

J: TRBJ2-7; size: -; V: TRBV7-3; D: TRBD2; CDR3: CASSSTVAGASEQYF; DNA: TGTGCCAGCAGCTCAACGGTAGCGGGAGCTAGCGAGCAGTACTTC
J: TRBJ1-1; size: few; V: TRBV7-2; D: -; CDR3: CASSLTELTEAFF; DNA: TGTGCCAGCAGCTTAACAGAGCTCACTGAAGCTTTCTTT
J: TRBJ1-2; size: few; V: TRBV3-1/TRBV3-2; D: -; CDR3: CASSQAGHLNYGYTF; DNA: TGTGCCAGCAGCCAGGCAGGACATTTGAACTATGGCTACACCTTC
J: TRBJ1-2; size: -; V: TRBV6-6; D: -; CDR3: CASREYEHYTF; DNA: TGTGCCAGCAGAGAGTATGAGCACTACACCTTC
J: TRBJ1-6; size: -; V: TRBV4-2; D: TRBD1; CDR3: CASSQGRGTGPGNSPLHF; DNA: TGTGCCAGCAGCCAAGGAAGGGGGACAGGGCCAGGAAATTCACCCCTCCACTTT
J: TRBJ2-7; size: -; V: TRBV7-2; D: -; CDR3: CASSSLGLTYEQYF; DNA: TGTGCCAGCAGCTCTTTAGGACTAACCTACGAGCAGTACTTC
J: TRBJ1-1; size: -; V: TRBV5-1; D: TRBD1; CDR3: CASSEPQGARSVVPHF; DNA: TGCGCCAGCAGCGAGCCTCAGGGGGCGCGATCTGTCGTTCCCCATTTT
J: TRBJ2-1; size: -; V: TRBV11-3; D: -; CDR3: CASSFQTYNEQFF; DNA: TGTGCCAGCAGCTTTCAGACCTACAATGAGCAGTTCTTC
J: TRBJ2-5; size: -; V: TRBV24-1; D: TRBD1; CDR3: CATSDSAGTGETQYF; DNA: TGTGCCACCAGTGATTCAGCAGGGACAGGGGAGACCCAGTACTTC
J: TRBJ1-4; size: -; V: TRBV29-1; D: TRBD1; CDR3: CSVEEGRGSEKLFF; DNA: TGCAGCGTTGAAGAGGGCAGGGGGTCTGAAAAACTGTTTTTT
J: TRBJ2-1; size: -; V: TRBV18; D: TRBD2; CDR3: CASTPTSGSYNEQFF; DNA: TGTGCCAGCACTCCGACTAGCGGTTCCTACAATGAGCAGTTCTTC
J: TRBJ1-2; size: -; V: TRBV30; D: TRBD1; CDR3: CAHGQGLSGYTF; DNA: TGTGCGCATGGACAGGGTTTGTCTGGCTACACCTTC
J: TRBJ1-1; size: -; V: TRBV5-1; D: TRBD1; CDR3: CASSTPDRGNTEAFF; DNA: TGCGCCAGCAGCACCCCGGACAGGGGAAACACTGAAGCTTTCTTT
J: TRBJ2-7; size: once; V: TRBV11-2; D: -; CDR3: CASSPIGQTYEQYF; DNA: TGTGCCAGCAGCCCGATAGGACAGACCTACGAGCAGTACTTC
J: TRBJ2-7; size: -; V: TRBV5-1; D: TRBD2; CDR3: CASSPGLAGTRQYF; DNA: TGCGCCAGCAGCCCGGGACTAGCGGGAACTCGGCAGTACTTC
J: TRBJ1-2; size: -; V: TRBV28; D: -; CDR3: CASSLFGTPRNGYTF; DNA: TGTGCCAGCAGTTTATTTGGCACCCCCAGGAATGGCTACACCTTC
J: TRBJ2-3; size: -; V: TRBV5-1; D: TRBD2; CDR3: CASSNGLAGGTDTQYF; DNA: TGCGCCAGCAGCAATGGACTAGCGGGAGGTACAGATACGCAGTATTTT
J: TRBJ1-5; size: once; V: TRBV9; D: -; CDR3: CASSVDGHVNQPQHF; DNA: TGTGCCAGCAGCGTAGATGGACACGTCAATCAGCCCCAGCATTTT
J: TRBJ1-1; size: -; V: TRBV28; D: -; CDR3: CASEAGYTEAFF; DNA: TGTGCCAGCGAAGCAGGGTACACTGAAGCTTTCTTT
J: TRBJ1-2; size: -; V: TRBV5-1; D: TRBD1; CDR3: CASSLTGEVEGYTF; DNA: TGCGCCAGCAGCTTGACAGGGGAGGTCGAGGGCTACACCTTC
J: TRBJ2-2; size: large; V: TRBV7-9; D: TRBD2; CDR3: CASSLLSSGRAVGELFF; DNA: TGTGCCAGCAGCTTACTTTCTAGCGGGAGGGCCGTCGGGGAGCTGTTTTTT
J: TRBJ1-4; size: once; V: TRBV27; D: -; CDR3: CASSLERQQTNEKLFF; DNA: TGTGCCAGCAGTTTAGAACGACAGCAAACTAATGAAAAACTGTTTTTT
J: TRBJ1-4; size: few; V: TRBV6-2/TRBV6-3; D: TRBD1; CDR3: CASSGRDRNEKLFF; DNA: TGTGCCAGCAGCGGACGGGACAGGAATGAAAAACTGTTTTTT
J: TRBJ2-7; size: -; V: TRBV4-1; D: -; CDR3: CASSHNRAGEQYF; DNA: TGCGCCAGCAGCCATAATAGGGCGGGCGAGCAGTACTTC
J: TRBJ1-1; size: -; V: TRBV28; D: -; CDR3: CASSLQGLGAFF; DNA: TGTGCCAGCAGTTTACAGGGCCTGGGGGCTTTCTTT
J: TRBJ2-7; size: -; V: TRBV5-1; D: TRBD1; CDR3: CASSQTSGTGGYEQYF; DNA: TGCGCCAGCAGCCAGACTTCCGGGACAGGGGGCTACGAGCAGTACTTC
J: TRBJ1-5; size: -; V: TRBV15; D: TRBD1; CDR3: CATSSPDRGTEPQHF; DNA: TGTGCCACCAGCAGTCCGGACAGGGGAACGGAGCCCCAGCATTTT
J: TRBJ2-4; size: -; V: TRBV7-2; D: TRBD2; CDR3: CASSPIAGGIQNIQYF; DNA: TGTGCCAGCAGCCCGATAGCGGGGGGAATACAAAACATTCAGTACTTC
J: TRBJ1-4; size: -; V: TRBV4-3; D: -; CDR3: CASSQDRRTANEKLFF; DNA: TGCGCCAGCAGCCAAGATCGCCGGACAGCGAATGAAAAACTGTTTTTT
J: TRBJ2-5; size: -; V: TRBV7-9; D: -; CDR3: CASSLQTQYQETQYF; DNA: TGTGCCAGCAGCCTTCAGACACAGTACCAAGAGACCCAGTACTTC
J: TRBJ1-1; size: -; V: TRBV24-1; D: TRBD1; CDR3: CATSPGQGDTEAFF; DNA: TGTGCCACCAGCCCGGGACAGGGGGACACTGAAGCTTTCTTT
J: TRBJ1-2; size: -; V: TRBV7-3; D: TRBD1; CDR3: CASALRDSSSYGYTF; DNA: TGTGCCAGCGCGTTGAGGGACAGCTCTAGCTATGGCTACACCTTC
J: TRBJ2-5; size: -; V: TRBV6-5; D: -; CDR3: CASSWRGGGKETQYF; DNA: TGTGCCAGCAGTTGGAGGGGAGGAGGGAAAGAGACCCAGTACTTC
J: TRBJ2-7; size: -; V: TRBV5-5; D: TRBD1; CDR3: CASSLTGQGYEQYF; DNA: TGTGCCAGCAGCTTGACGGGACAGGGTTACGAGCAGTACTTC
J: TRBJ2-7; size: few; V: TRBV5-1; D: TRBD2; CDR3: CASSQEAGSIYEQYF; DNA: TGCGCCAGCAGCCAGGAAGCGGGGTCCATCTACGAGCAGTACTTC
J: TRBJ2-1; size: -; V: TRBV7-2; D: TRBD2; CDR3: CASSAGPSGLYNEQFF; DNA: TGTGCCAGCAGCGCCGGGCCTAGCGGACTATACAATGAGCAGTTCTTC
J: TRBJ1-1; size: few; V: TRBV10-3; D: -; CDR3: CAITPKARGEGTEAFF; DNA: TGTGCCATCACCCCGAAGGCCCGGGGGGAAGGCACTGAAGCTTTCTTT
J: TRBJ2-7; size: -; V: TRBV6-1; D: -; CDR3: CASSGTGGQRLSYEQYF; DNA: TGTGCCAGCAGTGGGACTGGTGGCCAACGTCTCTCCTACGAGCAGTACTTC
J: TRBJ1-1; size: few; V: TRBV28; D: TRBD1; CDR3: CASSLDRGTEAFF; DNA: TGTGCCAGCAGTTTGGACAGGGGCACTGAAGCTTTCTTT
J: TRBJ2-7; size: -; V: TRBV19; D: TRBD2; CDR3: CASSDIAGTSYEQYF; DNA: TGTGCCAGTAGTGATATAGCGGGAACCTCCTACGAGCAGTACTTC
J: TRBJ2-5; size: -; V: TRBV2; D: -; CDR3: CASSVQGQETQYF; DNA: TGTGCCAGCAGTGTACAGGGCCAAGAGACCCAGTACTTC
J: TRBJ1-5; size: -; V: TRBV19; D: TRBD1; CDR3: CASSIQGARGNQPQHF; DNA: TGTGCCAGTAGTATCCAGGGGGCGCGTGGCAATCAGCCCCAGCATTTT
J: TRBJ2-7; size: -; V: TRBV4-2; D: TRBD2; CDR3: CASRTTSENSYEQYF; DNA: TGTGCCAGCAGAACAACTAGCGAGAACTCCTACGAGCAGTACTTC
J: TRBJ2-1; size: few; V: TRBV7-3; D: -; CDR3: CASSLPGVDNEQFF; DNA: TGTGCCAGCAGCTTACCGGGAGTCGACAATGAGCAGTTCTTC
J: TRBJ2-2; size: -; V: TRBV25-1; D: TRBD2; CDR3: CASSESRDLAGVAGELFF; DNA: TGTGCCAGCAGTGAATCCCGTGACCTAGCGGGAGTGGCCGGGGAGCTGTTTTTT
J: TRBJ1-5; size: -; V: TRBV2; D: -; CDR3: CASSREGVWDQPQHF; DNA: TGTGCCAGCAGCCGGGAGGGGGTTTGGGATCAGCCCCAGCATTTT
J: TRBJ1-4; size: -; V: TRBV4-2; D: -; CDR3: CASSQAEQATNEKLFF; DNA: TGTGCCAGCAGCCAAGCCGAACAAGCAACTAATGAAAAACTGTTTTTT
J: TRBJ2-7; size: -; V: TRBV9; D: -; CDR3: CASSGGGGHGSEEQYF; DNA: TGTGCCAGCAGCGGGGGCGGTGGACACGGCTCGGAAGAGCAGTACTTC
J: TRBJ1-4; size: -; V: TRBV18; D: -; CDR3: CASATGSTNEKLFF; DNA: TGTGCCAGCGCTACAGGGTCAACTAATGAAAAACTGTTTTTT
J: TRBJ2-7; size: once; V: TRBV5-1; D: TRBD1; CDR3: CASSSKSTGESYEQYF; DNA: TGCGCCAGCAGCTCGAAATCGACAGGGGAATCCTACGAGCAGTACTTC
J: TRBJ1-5; size: -; V: TRBV12-3/TRBV12-4; D: -; CDR3: CASSLIDEEPQHF; DNA: TGTGCCAGCAGTTTAATCGACGAGGAGCCCCAGCATTTT
J: TRBJ2-7; size: -; V: TRBV27; D: TRBD1; CDR3: CASSTDRGGEQYF; DNA: TGTGCCAGCAGTACCGACAGGGGAGGCGAGCAGTACTTC
J: TRBJ2-5; size: -; V: TRBV5-6; D: -; CDR3: CASSPTYQRQETQYF; DNA: TGTGCCAGCAGCCCTACCTACCAGCGGCAAGAGACCCAGTACTTC
J: TRBJ1-5; size: -; V: TRBV6-5; D: -; CDR3: CASSLRGTRQPQHF; DNA: TGTGCCAGCAGTTTGAGGGGGACCCGGCAGCCCCAGCATTTT